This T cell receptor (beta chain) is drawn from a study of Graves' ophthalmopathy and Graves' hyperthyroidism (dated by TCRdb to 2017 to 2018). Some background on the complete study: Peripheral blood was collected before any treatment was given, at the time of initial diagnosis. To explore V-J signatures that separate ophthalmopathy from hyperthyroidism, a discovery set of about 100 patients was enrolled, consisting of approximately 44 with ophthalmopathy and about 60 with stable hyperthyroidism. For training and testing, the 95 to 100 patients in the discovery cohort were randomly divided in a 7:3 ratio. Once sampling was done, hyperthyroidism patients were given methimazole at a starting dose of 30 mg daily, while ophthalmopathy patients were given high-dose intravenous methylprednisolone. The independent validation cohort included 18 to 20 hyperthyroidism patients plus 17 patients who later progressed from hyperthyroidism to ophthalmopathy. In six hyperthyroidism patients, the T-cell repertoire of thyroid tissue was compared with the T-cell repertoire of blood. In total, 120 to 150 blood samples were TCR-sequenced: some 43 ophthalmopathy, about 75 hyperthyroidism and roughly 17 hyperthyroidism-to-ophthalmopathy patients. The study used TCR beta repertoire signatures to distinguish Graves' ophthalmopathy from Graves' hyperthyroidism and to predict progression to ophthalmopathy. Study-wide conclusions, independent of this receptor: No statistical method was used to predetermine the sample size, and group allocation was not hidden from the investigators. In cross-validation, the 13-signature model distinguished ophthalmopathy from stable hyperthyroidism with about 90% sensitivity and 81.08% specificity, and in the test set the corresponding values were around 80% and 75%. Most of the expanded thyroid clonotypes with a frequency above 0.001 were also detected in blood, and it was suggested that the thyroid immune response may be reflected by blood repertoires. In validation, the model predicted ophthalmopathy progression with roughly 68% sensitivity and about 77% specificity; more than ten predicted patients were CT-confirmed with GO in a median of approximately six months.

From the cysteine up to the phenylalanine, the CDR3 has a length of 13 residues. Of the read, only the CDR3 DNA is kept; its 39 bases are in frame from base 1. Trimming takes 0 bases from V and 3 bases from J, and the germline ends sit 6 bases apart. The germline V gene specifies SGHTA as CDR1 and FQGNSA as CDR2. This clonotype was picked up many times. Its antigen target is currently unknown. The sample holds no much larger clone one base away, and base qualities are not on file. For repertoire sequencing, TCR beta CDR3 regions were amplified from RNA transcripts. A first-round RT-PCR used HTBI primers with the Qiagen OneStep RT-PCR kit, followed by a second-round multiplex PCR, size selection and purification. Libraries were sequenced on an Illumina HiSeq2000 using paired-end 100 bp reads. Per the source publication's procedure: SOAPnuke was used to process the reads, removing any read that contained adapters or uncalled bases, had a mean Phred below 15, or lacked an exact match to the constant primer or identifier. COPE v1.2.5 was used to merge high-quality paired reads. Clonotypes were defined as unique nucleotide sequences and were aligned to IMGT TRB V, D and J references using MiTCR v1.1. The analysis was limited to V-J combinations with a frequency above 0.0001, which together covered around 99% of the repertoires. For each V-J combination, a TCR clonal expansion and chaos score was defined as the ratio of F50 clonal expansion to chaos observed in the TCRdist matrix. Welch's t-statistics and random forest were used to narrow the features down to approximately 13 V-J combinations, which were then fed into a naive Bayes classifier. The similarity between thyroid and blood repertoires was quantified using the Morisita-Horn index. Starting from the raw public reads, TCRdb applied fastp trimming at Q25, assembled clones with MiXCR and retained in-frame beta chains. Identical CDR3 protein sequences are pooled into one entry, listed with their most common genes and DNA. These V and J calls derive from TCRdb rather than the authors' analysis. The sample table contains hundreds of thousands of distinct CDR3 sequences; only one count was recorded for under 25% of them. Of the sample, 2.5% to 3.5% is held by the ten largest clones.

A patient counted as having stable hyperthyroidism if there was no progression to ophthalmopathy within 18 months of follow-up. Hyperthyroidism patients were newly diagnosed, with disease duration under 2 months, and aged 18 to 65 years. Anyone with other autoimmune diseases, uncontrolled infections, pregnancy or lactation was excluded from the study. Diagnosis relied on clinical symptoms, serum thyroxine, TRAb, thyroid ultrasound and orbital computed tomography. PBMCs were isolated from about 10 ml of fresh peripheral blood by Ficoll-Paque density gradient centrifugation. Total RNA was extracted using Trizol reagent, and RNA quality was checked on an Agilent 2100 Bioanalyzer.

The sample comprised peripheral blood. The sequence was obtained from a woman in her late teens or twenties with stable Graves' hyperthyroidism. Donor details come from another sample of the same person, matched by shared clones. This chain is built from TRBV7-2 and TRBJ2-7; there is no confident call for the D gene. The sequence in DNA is TGTGCCAGCAGCTTAGCACAGTACTACGAGCAGTACTTC. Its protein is CASSLAQYYEQYF. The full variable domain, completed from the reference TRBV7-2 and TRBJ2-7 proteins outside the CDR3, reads GAGVSQSPSNKVTEKGKDVELRCDPISGHTALYWYRQSLGQGLEFLIYFQGNSAPDKSGLPSDRFSAERTGGSVSTLTIQRTQQEDSAVYLCASSLAQYYEQYFGPGTRLTVT.